Below are 29 T cell receptor beta chains sequenced from a single sample in a study of T cells in Graves' hyperthyroidism and ophthalmopathy (dated by TCRdb to about 2019). Libraries were constructed by multiplex PCR. These reads were obtained on an Illumina HiSeq 2000. TCR beta CDR3 regions were amplified from RNA transcripts. The first round of RT-PCR for the TCR CDR3 was performed with the HTBI primer set and the Qiagen OneStep RT-PCR kit. TCRdb's own reprocessing of the public reads used fastp at Q25 and MiXCR and kept productive beta chains. Rows with one shared CDR3 protein collapse into an entry with the most common genes and DNA. This sample is represented by a few hundred thousand distinct CDR3 sequences; around a sixth of them were singletons. The ten biggest clones cover less than 9.5% of the sample. Material for sequencing was blood. The receptors stem from a woman in her twenties or thirties with Graves' hyperthyroidism.

In its sample, this clonotype was seen many times. This chain links TRBV18 with TRBJ1-4, with 9 bases identical to TRBD1. The CDR3 runs to 16 residues. V was clipped by 3 bases and J by 4 bases; unmatched bases: 6. Looked up from germline, CDR1 is KGHSH and CDR2 is LQKENI. The CDR3 DNA sequence: TGTGCCAGCTCACCGATACCGGGACAGGGTAATGAAAAACTGTTTTTT. This codes for CASSPIPGQGNEKLFF.

The rearrangement joins TRBV6-5 to TRBJ2-4; TRBD2 is a possible D gene (5 bases). This CDR3 is 14 amino acids long. Trimming shortened V by 2 bases and J by 8 bases, and 13 bases separated the two germline ends. Germline CDR1 and CDR2: MNHEY and SVGAGI. CDR3 residues: CASSYLRGGHIQYF. DNA of the CDR3: TGTGCCAGCAGTTACCTCCGCGGAGGCCACATTCAGTACTTC.

This clonotype was seen repeatedly, ten times or more. The rearrangement links TRBV30 to TRBJ1-6; perhaps TRBD1 as D (5 bases). The ends were cut back, 1 base at V and 8 bases at J, with 18 bases in the middle. CDR1 and CDR2 (germline): GTSNPN, SVGIG (reference sequence). This CDR3 spans 16 amino acids. This chain's CDR3 is CAWSGFGDSSDSPLHF. In nucleotides, the CDR3 is TGTGCCTGGAGTGGGTTCGGCGACAGCTCGGATTCACCCCTCCACTTT. The whole variable domain, filled in from reference TRBV30 and TRBJ1-6, reads SQTIHQWPATLVQPVGSPLSLECTVEGTSNPNLYWYRQAAGRGLQLLFYSVGIGQISSEVPQNLSASRPQDRQFILSSKKLLLSDSGFYLCAWSGFGDSSDSPLHFGNGTRLTVT.

This clonotype was detected many times. The J gene is TRBJ1-2, the V gene TRBV3-1, with unresolved D. Trimming took off 3 bases at V and 8 bases at J, with 13 bases between the two ends. Germline assignment: CDR1 LGHDT and CDR2 YNNKEL (reference sequence). The CDR3 contains 13 residues. The CDR3 nucleotides read TGTGCCAGCAGCCATACAGTAACGGGGGGCTACACCTTC. This sequence encodes CASSHTVTGGYTF. Full variable domain (rest looked up from reference TRBV3-1 and TRBJ1-2): DTAVSQTPKYLVTQMGNDKSIKCEQNLGHDTMYWYKQDSKKFLKIMFSYNNKELIINETVPNRFSPKSPDKAHLNLHINSLELGDSAVYFCASSHTVTGGYTFGSGTRLTVV.

This clonotype has a count of ten or more. J is TRBJ2-3 and V is TRBV20-1; the D gene is possibly TRBD2 (5 bases). In germline, CDR1 is DFQATT, CDR2 SNEGSKA (reference sequence). Trimming stripped 5 bases from V and 5 bases from J, with 11 bases between. This CDR3 is 12 amino acids long. CDR3 sequence: CSAPLGGDTQYF. The CDR3 bases are TGCAGTGCTCCGCTCGGAGGAGATACGCAGTATTTT.

This clonotype was seen at least ten times. CDR3 sequence: CSARLAGGPWNEQFF. The CDR3 DNA sequence: TGCAGTGCTAGACTAGCGGGAGGGCCGTGGAATGAGCAGTTCTTC. The V call is TRBV20-1, the J call TRBJ2-1; 12 positions agree with TRBD2. The CDR3 totals 15 residues. Germline values: CDR1 DFQATT, CDR2 SNEGSKA (reference sequence). The J segment lost 7 bases and the V segment lost 2 bases, leaving 6 bases of the junction unmatched.

In its sample, this clonotype was seen many times. V and J are TRBV28 and TRBJ2-1; D not certain. V lost 6 bases and J 1 base, leaving 10 bases between the germline ends. From germline, CDR1 is MDHEN and CDR2 SYDVKM. The CDR3 is made up of 14 amino acids. The CDR3 bases are TGTGCCAGCAGGACCCACCGGTCCTACAATGAGCAGTTCTTC. Amino acids: CASRTHRSYNEQFF.

The chain uses TRBV5-1 and TRBJ2-3; 9 nucleotides match TRBD2. Trimming took 7 bases from V and 2 from J; bases not matched to a gene: 11. Germline V CDR1 and CDR2: SGHRS, YFSETQ. The CDR3 totals 16 residues. The CDR3 region is CASSGPGTSFTDTQYF. The CDR3 DNA reads TGCGCCAGCTCCGGCCCGGGGACTAGCTTCACAGATACGCAGTATTTT.

This clonotype was seen many times. The chain is built from TRBV30 and TRBJ1-6, with TRBD1 matching 10 bases. Per the germline V gene, CDR1 is GTSNPN and CDR2 is SVGIG (reference sequence). The CDR3 runs 15 residues. Trimming at V came to 4 bases and at J to 6 bases, leaving 6 bases not matched to a gene. The CDR3 sequence is CAWTKWTGGNSPLHF. The DNA for the CDR3 is TGTGCCTGGACTAAATGGACAGGGGGTAATTCACCCCTCCACTTT.

J is TRBJ2-7 and V is TRBV6-1; maybe TRBD2 (6 bases). CDR1 and CDR2 from the germline V gene are MNHNS and SASEGT. The CDR3 is 12 residues long. The V end was cut by 7 bases, the J end by 3 bases, with 10 bases between. CDR3: CASKDYHYEQYF. The CDR3, as DNA: TGTGCCAGCAAGGACTACCACTACGAGCAGTACTTC.

In its sample, this clonotype was seen a few times. The V gene is TRBV19, the J gene TRBJ1-1, with D uncertain. The CDR3 extends over 11 amino acids. Trimming pared 5 bases from V and 6 bases from J, leaving 7 bases between. Germline V lookup: CDR1 LNHDA, CDR2 SQIVND (reference sequence). The CDR3 loop reads CASSSYAEAFF. CDR3 coding DNA: TGTGCCAGTAGTTCATACGCTGAAGCTTTCTTT. Full variable domain (outside the CDR3, taken from reference TRBV19 and TRBJ1-1): DGGITQSPKYLFRKEGQNVTLSCEQNLNHDAMYWYRQDPGQGLRLIYYSQIVNDFQKGDIAEGYSVSREKKESFPLTVTSAQKNPTAFYLCASSSYAEAFFGQGTRLTVV.

This clonotype was counted only a few times. This CDR3 reads CASSVASGTLGYNEQFF. Written as DNA, the CDR3 is TGTGCCAGCAGCGTAGCTTCCGGGACTTTGGGCTACAATGAGCAGTTCTTC. The V call is TRBV9, the J call TRBJ2-1; TRBD2 is a possible D gene (6 bases). This CDR3 comprises 17 residues. Per germline, CDR1 SGDLS and CDR2 YYNGEE. V gave up 0 bases and J gave up 3 bases, with 16 bases separating them.

This clonotype appeared many times. This chain connects TRBV20-1 to TRBJ2-7; possible D gene TRBD1, 5 bases. The germline CDR1 and CDR2 sequences are DFQATT and SNEGSKA (reference sequence). With 0 bases removed from V and 6 bases from J, the gap between germline ends came to 15 bases. CDR3 length: 14 residues. This CDR3 is CSARDYQGRGEQYF. CDR3 nucleotide sequence: TGCAGTGCTAGAGATTATCAGGGAAGGGGCGAGCAGTACTTC.

This clonotype was observed a few times. The chain uses TRBV2 and TRBJ1-3; 7 bases fit TRBD1. Germline-derived CDR1 and CDR2 are SNHLY and FYNNEI. The CDR3 loop spans 14 amino acids. The V segment lost 6 bases and the J segment 2 bases; nucleotides outside the gene matches: 4. CDR3 bases: TGTGCCAGCAGCCTACAGGGGCCTGGAAACACCATATATTTT. It specifies CASSLQGPGNTIYF.

The CDR3 loop reads CSARAGVGNEQFF. Written as DNA, the CDR3 is TGCAGTGCTAGAGCGGGAGTGGGAAATGAGCAGTTCTTC. The V call is TRBV20-1, the J call TRBJ2-1; D might be TRBD2 (6 bases). V dropped 1 base and J dropped 7 bases, with 11 bases sitting between them. The CDR3 has 13 residues. Germline V gene data show CDR1 as DFQATT and CDR2 as SNEGSKA (reference sequence).

In its sample, this clonotype was seen many times. This rearrangement joins TRBV7-2 to TRBJ2-3; weak D call: TRBD1 (6 bases). The germline V and J ends were trimmed by 5 bases and 4 bases, with 13 bases remaining between them. The germline CDR1 and CDR2 sequences are SGHTA and FQGNSA. The CDR3 contains 14 residues. As DNA, the CDR3 is TGTGCCAGCAGCCTTCGACAGGCGTCAGATACGCAGTATTTT. Its translation is CASSLRQASDTQYF.

This clonotype turned up a few times. The V gene is TRBV7-3, the J gene TRBJ2-6, with D hard to call. Between the trimmed V and J ends, which lost 5 bases and 0 bases, there was a span of 14 bases. The germline V gene has CDR1 SGHTA and CDR2 FQGTGA. The CDR3 has 17 residues. The CDR3 DNA reads TGTGCCAGCAGCCCCGGACCTTTAGTCTCTGGGGCCAACGTCCTGACTTTC. Residues: CASSPGPLVSGANVLTF.

This clonotype was observed a few times. The V call is TRBV20-1, the J call TRBJ2-4, with D maybe TRBD1 (6 bases). The CDR3 has 16 amino acids. Germline V gene lookup returns CDR1 DFQATT and CDR2 SNEGSKA (reference sequence). Trimming took off 3 bases at V and 5 bases at J, with 20 bases between the two ends. The DNA of the CDR3 is TGCAGTGCTAGGACACAGGGTTCGTGGGTCCAAAACATTCAGTACTTC. This codes for CSARTQGSWVQNIQYF.

The chain combines TRBV30 with TRBJ2-6, with D perhaps TRBD2 (6 bases). This CDR3 is 17 amino acids long. Looked up from germline, CDR1 is GTSNPN and CDR2 is SVGIG (reference sequence). Trimming pared 3 bases from V and 1 base from J, leaving 16 bases between. The CDR3 region has the DNA TGTGCCTGGAGGTTTTTGGGACTGAAATCTGGGGCCAACGTCCTGACTTTC. Its translation: CAWRFLGLKSGANVLTF.

This chain connects TRBV19 to TRBJ1-4, with TRBD1 as a possible D gene (5 bases). Trimming took off 5 bases at V and 8 bases at J, with 18 bases between the two ends. This CDR3 has 15 amino acids. CDR1 and CDR2 (germline): LNHDA, SQIVND (reference sequence). The CDR3 loop is CASSDPSLRGEKLFF. The CDR3 region has the DNA TGTGCCAGTAGTGATCCCTCGTTGAGGGGCGAAAAACTGTTTTTT.

This clonotype has just a few counts. The rearrangement links TRBV20-1 to TRBJ2-1; 7 nucleotides align to TRBD2. Germline lookup yields CDR1 DFQATT and CDR2 SNEGSKA (reference sequence). The CDR3 loop spans 16 amino acids. With 3 bases clipped from V and 0 bases from J, the junction kept 8 bases outside the gene matches. The CDR3 DNA reads TGCAGTGCTAGTCGGGCCGAGCGGGGCTCCTACAATGAGCAGTTCTTC. Residues: CSASRAERGSYNEQFF.

This clonotype has a count of ten or more. J is TRBJ2-3 and V is TRBV12-3 or TRBV12-4; 7 bases are shared with TRBD1. J gave up 4 bases and V 3 bases, and 7 bases lay outside the gene matches. This CDR3 has 15 amino acids. The CDR3 is CASSFSGTASDTQYF. The CDR3 nucleotides are TGTGCCAGCAGTTTTTCCGGGACAGCGTCAGATACGCAGTATTTT.

The chain links TRBV7-3 to TRBJ2-1, with 8 bases lining up with TRBD2. From germline, CDR1 is SGHTA and CDR2 FQGTGA. With V trimmed by 5 bases and J by 2 bases, 8 bases remained unmatched. The CDR3 extends over 16 amino acids. The CDR3 DNA reads TGTGCCAGCAGCCCCCAGCGGGAGCTAACCTACAATGAGCAGTTCTTC. Encoded protein: CASSPQRELTYNEQFF.

This clonotype was observed a handful of times. The chain joins TRBV5-5 to TRBJ2-7, with TRBD2 identical over 11 bases. Germline V gene sequence: CDR1 SGHKS, CDR2 YYEKEE (reference sequence). This CDR3 has 14 amino acids. Trimming removed 6 bases from V and 4 bases from J; junction bases left unmatched: 6. The CDR3 coding sequence is TGTGCCAGCAAGACCGGGACTAGCGGATACGAGCAGTACTTC. Translating gives CASKTGTSGYEQYF.

The table lists this clonotype with many counts. This chain uses TRBV14 with TRBJ2-3; perhaps TRBD1 as D (6 bases). Deletions cut 1 base from V and 3 bases from J, with 11 bases between. The CDR3 totals 15 residues. The V gene's germline CDR1 is SGHDN and CDR2 FVKESK. CDR3 sequence: CASSQVRQGTDTQYF. The CDR3 DNA reads as TGTGCCAGCAGCCAAGTTCGTCAGGGGACAGATACGCAGTATTTT.

The V gene is TRBV2, the J gene TRBJ2-1; TRBD2 is a possible D gene (6 bases). The germline V gene has CDR1 SNHLY and CDR2 FYNNEI. The CDR3 extends over 15 amino acids. V was pared by 7 bases and J by 5 bases, with 18 bases between. The CDR3 is CASTLWRRGDNEQFF. The CDR3 DNA reads TGTGCCAGCACCTTGTGGCGGCGGGGAGACAATGAGCAGTTCTTC.

This clonotype was counted many times. The V and J genes are TRBV20-1 and TRBJ2-7, with 13 bases that match TRBD2. The CDR3 runs 17 residues. V gave up 2 bases and J gave up 8 bases; unmatched junction bases: 15. The germline V gene has CDR1 DFQATT and CDR2 SNEGSKA (reference sequence). The CDR3 bases are TGCAGTGCTAGACCTTTCCCCCTAGGACTAGCGGGAGAGCAGCAGTACTTC. This sequence encodes CSARPFPLGLAGEQQYF.

At least ten counts were recorded for this clonotype. V usage is TRBV5-1 and J usage is TRBJ2-7, with 13 positions matching TRBD2. Trimming at V came to 1 base and at J to 0 bases, leaving 4 bases not matched to a gene. The CDR3 length is 17 residues. Germline V CDR1 and CDR2: SGHRS, YFSETQ. CDR3 bases: TGCGCCAGCAGCTTGCCGGGACTAGCGGGGCACTCCTACGAGCAGTACTTC. Amino acid sequence: CASSLPGLAGHSYEQYF.

This clonotype was counted only a few times. The chain joins TRBV7-2 to TRBJ1-1; D perhaps matches TRBD1 (5 bases). Germline-derived CDR1 and CDR2 are SGHTA and FQGNSA. Trimming pared 2 bases from V and 4 bases from J, leaving 11 bases between. This CDR3 has 14 amino acids. The CDR3 reads CASSLTRGGTEAFF. CDR3 coding DNA: TGTGCCAGCAGCTTAACTCGGGGGGGCACTGAAGCTTTCTTT.